This is a list of T cell receptor beta chains from one sample in a study of blood T cell repertoires in COVID-19. Sequenced by immunoSEQ multiplex PCR; TCRdb stores in-frame clones only, minus some. The sample lists approximately 210,000 clones; around 89% were seen once. Material: peripheral blood. The receptor source for this set is a man in his 70s with acute or convalescent COVID-19. CDR3s include the opening cysteine and the closing phenylalanine or tryptophan. Only part of the rows carry a size: once, few, many, or a class if the clone is expanded.

>once|TRBJ2-6|TRBV10-3
CAISERGQGGSGANVLTF
>-|TRBJ2-3|TRBV12-3/TRBV12-4
CASSQGLAGHF
>-|TRBJ1-1|TRBV6-4
CASSLSRDRGLGAEAFF
>-|TRBJ2-2|TRBV5-1
CASSLQTWTPGAPSNTGELFF
>-|TRBJ2-7|TRBV28
CASSLYRAGYEQYF
>-|TRBJ2-3|TRBV5-4
CASSFSSKSGDTQYF
>-|TRBJ2-7|TRBV28
CASSRNRDRTYEQYF
>-|TRBJ2-7|TRBV7-2
CASSARAGEKQYF
>-|TRBJ1-1|TRBV9
CASSVGGSYTEAFF
>many|TRBJ2-1|TRBV11-2
CASSLGAGGPSYNEQFF
>-|TRBJ2-2|TRBV5-1
CASRGQGDTGELFF
>-|TRBJ2-7|TRBV5-1
CASSLAVAAYEQYF
>-|TRBJ1-1|TRBV28
CASSPGQGRTEAFF
>-|TRBJ1-6|TRBV6-6
CASSLTQGSNSPLHF
>-|TRBJ1-1|TRBV7-9
CASSEGATKAFF
>-|TRBJ1-1|TRBV5-1
CASSLQGGGNTEAFF
>-|TRBJ2-7|TRBV3-1/TRBV3-2
CASSHGHPYEQYF
>-|TRBJ2-2|TRBV6-5
CASRRSGELFF
>once|TRBJ1-6|TRBV12-3/TRBV12-4
CASSLNRDSPLHF
>-|TRBJ2-2|TRBV19
CASSPRGLAGDPGELFF
>-|TRBJ1-1|TRBV19
CATRRQGNTEAFF
>-|TRBJ2-1|TRBV5-4
CASSLSSLAGAGEQFF
>-|TRBJ2-3|TRBV7-3
CASSPRTSGSTDTQYF
>-|TRBJ2-7|TRBV5-4
CASSPRTGVGYEQYF
>-|TRBJ1-5|TRBV6-2/TRBV6-3
CASSHRRTDNQPQHF
>-|TRBJ2-3|TRBV5-1
CASSLAGLAGGPTDTQYF
>-|TRBJ1-2|TRBV7-8
CASSFKSGSKEYGYTF
>-|TRBJ1-2|TRBV5-1
CASSPRGNYGYTF
>once|TRBJ1-6|TRBV19
CASSIWRMNNSPLHF
>-|TRBJ2-3|TRBV7-9
CASSLAGSGIADTQYF
>-|TRBJ1-1|TRBV7-2
CASSPRAGNTEAFF
>-|TRBJ2-5|TRBV19
CASTPRGGRETQYF
>-|TRBJ1-6|TRBV19
CASNFRDSAYNSPLHF
>once|TRBJ2-7|TRBV28
CASSLTSGGLSYEQYF
>-|TRBJ1-6|TRBV5-1
CASSPESGGSPLHF
>-|TRBJ1-2|TRBV7-2
CASSLAPTRGLDGYTF
>-|TRBJ2-3|TRBV5-4
CASSSAGVTDTQYF
>-|TRBJ2-3|TRBV29-1
CSGKTGGADTQYF
>once|TRBJ2-1|TRBV7-2
CASSLVLAGSTYNEQFF
>-|TRBJ1-3|TRBV7-8
CASSLPTQGSGNTIYF
>-|TRBJ1-6|TRBV9
CASSGAPTGVNSPLHF
>-|TRBJ1-5|TRBV7-2
CASSPTGYSNQPQHF
>-|TRBJ2-2|TRBV5-1
CASSQEGLARTGELFF
>-|TRBJ2-7|TRBV4-3
CASSQDPGTHEQYF
>-|TRBJ2-3|TRBV5-1
CASSSGNSGSADTQYF
>once|TRBJ1-6|TRBV27
CASRSGLTNSPLHF
>-|TRBJ2-7|TRBV5-6
CASSLGLEPYEQYF
>-|TRBJ2-5|TRBV28
CASSGLAGGRETQYF
>-|TRBJ2-5|TRBV21-1
CASSARTTRQIQETQYF
>-|TRBJ1-2|TRBV10-3
CAISDGVAHYGYTF
>-|TRBJ1-4|TRBV5-1
CASSLTGTGEKLFF
>-|TRBJ2-7|TRBV11-3
CASSPRDRDYEQYF
>-|TRBJ2-7|TRBV7-2
CASSLEASAVREQYF
>few|TRBJ1-1|TRBV5-4
CASSATPMNTEAFF
>-|TRBJ2-7|TRBV28
CASSQGSYEQYF